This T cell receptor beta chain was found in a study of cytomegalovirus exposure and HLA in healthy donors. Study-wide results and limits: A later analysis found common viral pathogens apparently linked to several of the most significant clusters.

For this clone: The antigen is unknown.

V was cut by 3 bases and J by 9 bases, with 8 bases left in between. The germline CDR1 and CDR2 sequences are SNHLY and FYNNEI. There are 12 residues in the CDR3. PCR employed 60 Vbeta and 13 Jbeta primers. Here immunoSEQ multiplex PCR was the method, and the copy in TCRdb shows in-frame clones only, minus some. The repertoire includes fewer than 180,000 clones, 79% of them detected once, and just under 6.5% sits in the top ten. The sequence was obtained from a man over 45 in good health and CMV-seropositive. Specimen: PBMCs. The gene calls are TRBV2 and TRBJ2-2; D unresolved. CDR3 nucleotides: TGTGCCAGCAGTGATAGTCTGCGGGAGCTGTTTTTT. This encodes CASSDSLRELFF.